Below, 20 T cell receptor beta chains from the same sample are listed, as sequenced in a study of blood T cells in healthy people across ages. A sample-barcoded 5' primer and a J-beta primer mix were used in a second PCR of roughly 7 to 11 cycles. TCRdb itself ran the 5' RACE reads through MiXCR, one entry per CDR3 protein. The table shows about 730,000 distinct CDR3 sequences, with more than 40% occurring only once. Specimen: blood. These receptors all stem from a woman aged 60-75 years in good health.

Many counts were recorded for this clonotype. The CDR3 DNA sequence: TGCAGCGTCCCTGGACAGGGAGGCTACGAGCAGTACTTC. This translates into CSVPGQGGYEQYF. The chain is built from TRBV29-1 and TRBJ2-7, with 8 bases fitting TRBD1. The CDR3 covers 13 residues. Germline CDR1 SQVTM, CDR2 ANQGSEA. With V trimmed by 6 bases and J by 3 bases, 7 bases remained unmatched.

The chain has TRBV28 and TRBJ2-7; D possibly uses TRBD1 or TRBD2 (6 bases each). The CDR3 contains 14 residues. V was shortened by 3 bases and J by 3 bases, with 12 bases between the two germline ends. Germline CDR1 reads MDHEN; CDR2 reads SYDVKM. CDR3 in amino acids: CASSFGGYFYEQYF. The CDR3 nucleotides are TGTGCCAGCAGTTTCGGGGGCTACTTCTACGAGCAGTACTTC. Combining the CDR3 with reference TRBV28 and TRBJ2-7 gives the whole variable domain DVKVTQSSRYLVKRTGEKVFLECVQDMDHENMFWYRQDPGLGLRLIYFSYDVKMKEKGDIPEGYSVSREKKERFSLILESASTNQTSMYLCASSFGGYFYEQYFGPGTRLTVT.

This clonotype has only a few counts. V is TRBV7-8 and J is TRBJ2-1; TRBD2 agrees at 7 bases. The germline V gene has CDR1 SGHVS and CDR2 FQNEAQ. V lost 1 base, J lost 6 bases, and 15 bases stayed unmatched. This CDR3 comprises 18 residues. CDR3 protein: CASSLVGPGLGNFNEQFF. The CDR3 DNA reads as TGTGCCAGCAGCTTAGTCGGTCCAGGACTAGGGAACTTCAATGAGCAGTTCTTC.

This clonotype turned up a few times. The chain combines TRBV20-1 with TRBJ1-5; TRBD1 matches 8 bases. Germline trimming cut 5 bases from V and 7 bases from J; bases unmatched to any gene: 4. Germline CDR1 and CDR2: DFQATT and SNEGSKA (reference sequence). This CDR3 has 12 amino acids. The CDR3 protein is CSAVRQGQPQHF. The CDR3 DNA follows: TGCAGTGCTGTCAGACAGGGGCAGCCCCAGCATTTT.

This clonotype was found a few times. The V gene is TRBV11-2, the J gene TRBJ2-3; 13 nucleotides align to TRBD2. The CDR3 contains 14 residues. V was pared by 4 bases and J by 6 bases, with 1 base of the junction left unmatched. The germline V gene has CDR1 SGHAT and CDR2 FQNNGV. The CDR3 DNA follows: TGTGCCAGCAGCTGGACTAGCGGGAGCGATACGCAGTATTTT. This sequence encodes CASSWTSGSDTQYF.

This clonotype occurred a few times. This chain joins TRBV6-2 or TRBV6-3 and TRBJ2-3; D is tentatively TRBD1 or TRBD2 (8 bases each). Trimming removed 6 bases from V and 1 base from J, with 26 bases in between. This CDR3 has 19 amino acids. CDR1 and CDR2 from the germline V gene are MNHEY and SVGEGT. As DNA, the CDR3 is TGTGCCAGCAGCACCCGACAGGGGCCGGCGGGAGGTCGCACAGATACGCAGTATTTT. Encoded protein: CASSTRQGPAGGRTDTQYF.

V usage is TRBV20-1 and J usage is TRBJ1-6; D is possibly TRBD1 (5 bases). V was shortened by 6 bases and J by 10 bases, with 22 bases between the two germline ends. The CDR3 length is 15 residues. From germline, CDR1 is DFQATT and CDR2 SNEGSKA (reference sequence). The CDR3 protein is CSADKGEAGWSPLHF. CDR3 DNA: TGCAGTGCCGATAAAGGGGAGGCAGGGTGGTCACCCCTCCACTTT.

In this sample, this clonotype turned up a few times. This chain links TRBV7-8 with TRBJ1-1; the match to TRBD1 covers 11 bases. Per germline, CDR1 SGHVS and CDR2 FQNEAQ. Losses at the gene ends were 1 base for V and 5 bases for J; bases not matched to a gene: 3. The CDR3 loop spans 15 amino acids. The CDR3 nucleotides read TGTGCCAGCAGCTTAGGGGGACAGGGGGAGACTGAAGCTTTCTTT. Translating gives CASSLGGQGETEAFF. Using reference TRBV7-8 and TRBJ1-1 for the parts outside the CDR3, the full variable domain is GAGVSQSPRYKVAKRGQDVALRCDPISGHVSLFWYQQALGQGPEFLTYFQNEAQLDKSGLPSDRFFAERPEGSVSTLKIQRTQQEDSAVYLCASSLGGQGETEAFFGQGTRLTVV.

This clonotype was seen only once. The rearrangement links TRBV14 to TRBJ1-2; D not certain. CDR1 is SGHDN, CDR2 FVKESK, per germline. V lost 0 bases to trimming and J lost 1 base, with 18 bases between them. This CDR3 region has 18 residues. The CDR3 loop reads CASSQDDGSQSFNYGYTF. The CDR3 bases are TGTGCCAGCAGCCAAGATGACGGCAGCCAGTCATTTAACTATGGCTACACCTTC.

This clonotype was observed a few times. The V gene is TRBV25-1, the J gene TRBJ2-7; TRBD1 aligns across 8 bases. This CDR3 contains 14 residues. Germline CDR1 reads MGHDK; CDR2 reads SYGVNS. J was trimmed by 3 bases and V by 3 bases; bases with no gene match: 4. This CDR3 reads CASSDLTGGYEQYF. Here the CDR3 DNA reads TGTGCCAGCAGTGATCTCACAGGGGGCTACGAGCAGTACTTC.

The chain has TRBV5-1 and TRBJ2-1; 9 bases map to TRBD2. Losses at the gene ends were 0 bases for V and 5 bases for J; bases not matched to a gene: 6. Germline V gene data show CDR1 as SGHRS and CDR2 as YFSETQ. The CDR3 contains 16 residues. As DNA, the CDR3 is TGCGCCAGCAGCTTGGAACTAGCGGGCTCTCACAATGAGCAGTTCTTC. This gives the protein CASSLELAGSHNEQFF.

This chain uses TRBV20-1 with TRBJ1-4; a weak D match, TRBD1 (6 bases). The germline V gene has CDR1 DFQATT and CDR2 SNEGSKA (reference sequence). Trimming cost V 7 bases and J 2 bases, with 11 bases left between them. CDR3 size: 13 residues. The chain's CDR3 is CSVRDMTNEKLFF. CDR3 DNA: TGCAGTGTTCGGGACATGACTAATGAAAAACTGTTTTTT.

The chain couples TRBV6-5 to TRBJ2-1, with 14 positions matching TRBD2. The J call may not be correct, given that the DNA end is closer to TRBJ2-7. Germline V lookup: CDR1 MNHEY, CDR2 SVGAGI. The CDR3 runs to 14 residues. The CDR3 region has the DNA TGTGCCAGCATGACTAGCGGGAGGGGCAATGAGCAGTACTTC. This gives the protein CASMTSGRGNEQYF.

This chain connects TRBV20-1 to TRBJ2-4; TRBD2 might be the D (6 bases). The CDR3 is made up of 14 amino acids. Trimming cost V 0 bases and J 5 bases, with 11 bases left between them. Germline V lookup: CDR1 DFQATT, CDR2 SNEGSKA (reference sequence). The CDR3 DNA reads as TGCAGTGCTAGAGATCTGAGGAGGGAAAACATTCAGTACTTC. This codes for CSARDLRRENIQYF.

This clonotype appeared once. The chain combines TRBV13 with TRBJ2-3; the D gene is possibly TRBD2 (6 bases). Trimming pared 5 bases from V and 2 bases from J, leaving 14 bases between. Germline loops: CDR1 PRHDT, CDR2 FYEKMQ (reference sequence). CDR3 length equals 15 residues. CDR3 coding DNA: TGTGCCAGCAGCCGCCGGGGGTTTAACACAGATACGCAGTATTTT. It specifies CASSRRGFNTDTQYF.

This clonotype has ten or more counts. V and J are TRBV4-3 and TRBJ2-7; 13 bases match TRBD2. Germline-derived CDR1 and CDR2 are LGHNA and YSLEER. The CDR3 has 15 residues. The ends lost 3 bases at V and 2 bases at J; junction bases unmatched: 1. The CDR3 spells CASSQGLAGTYEQYF. CDR3 in DNA: TGCGCCAGCAGCCAGGGACTAGCGGGAACCTACGAGCAGTACTTC.

The genes are TRBV20-1 and TRBJ2-7; 8 nucleotides agree with TRBD1. The CDR3 has 17 amino acids. The trim removed 6 bases at V and 2 bases at J, leaving 18 bases unmatched. Germline-derived CDR1 and CDR2 are DFQATT and SNEGSKA (reference sequence). The CDR3 region is CSAYLSLEDRAAYEQYF. The CDR3 DNA reads as TGCAGTGCCTACCTGTCCCTCGAGGACAGGGCCGCCTACGAGCAGTACTTC.

This clonotype was detected only a few times. This chain connects TRBV20-1 to TRBJ1-1, with D hard to call. V was trimmed by 3 bases and J by 6 bases, leaving 11 bases between them. Germline CDR1 reads DFQATT; CDR2 reads SNEGSKA (reference sequence). The CDR3 has 12 residues. CDR3 loop: CSARIGLAEAFF. The CDR3 bases are TGCAGTGCTAGGATAGGGTTGGCTGAAGCTTTCTTT.

The chain employs TRBV29-1 and TRBJ2-1; 10 bases align to TRBD2. This CDR3 comprises 14 residues. Germline CDR1 and CDR2: SQVTM and ANQGSEA. This chain's CDR3 is CNARFRVAGGEQFF. The DNA for the CDR3 is TGCAACGCCCGCTTCCGGGTAGCGGGGGGTGAGCAGTTCTTC.

V and J are TRBV6-5 and TRBJ2-7; TRBD1 matches at 7 bases. The germline gives CDR1 MNHEY, CDR2 SVGAGI. The CDR3 spans 15 residues. V trimming: 5 bases; J trimming: 0 bases; junction bases outside the gene matches: 7. This CDR3 is CASSTVQGYSYEQYF. The CDR3, as DNA: TGTGCCAGCAGTACTGTACAGGGGTACTCCTACGAGCAGTACTTC.